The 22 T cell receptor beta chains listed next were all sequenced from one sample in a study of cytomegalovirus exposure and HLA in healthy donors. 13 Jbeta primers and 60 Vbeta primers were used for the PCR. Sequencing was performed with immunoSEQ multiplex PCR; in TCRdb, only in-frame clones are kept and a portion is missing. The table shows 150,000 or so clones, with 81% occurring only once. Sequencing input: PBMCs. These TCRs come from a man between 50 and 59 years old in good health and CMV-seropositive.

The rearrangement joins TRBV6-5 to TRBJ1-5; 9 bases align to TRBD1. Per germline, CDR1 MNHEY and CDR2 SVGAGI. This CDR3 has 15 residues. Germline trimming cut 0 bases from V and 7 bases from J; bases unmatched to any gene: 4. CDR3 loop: CASSYSGQGMQPQHF. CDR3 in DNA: TGTGCCAGCAGTTACTCGGGACAGGGAATGCAGCCCCAGCATTTT.

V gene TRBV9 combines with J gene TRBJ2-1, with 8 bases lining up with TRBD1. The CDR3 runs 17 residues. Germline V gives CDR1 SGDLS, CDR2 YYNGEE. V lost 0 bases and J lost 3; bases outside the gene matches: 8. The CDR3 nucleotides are TGTGCCAGCAGCGTAGCCCCGGGACAGGTGATCTACAATGAGCAGTTCTTC. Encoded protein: CASSVAPGQVIYNEQFF.

This chain's CDR3 is CAISDSGTSGLNIQYF. The CDR3 coding sequence is TGTGCCATCAGTGACTCCGGGACTAGCGGATTAAACATTCAGTACTTC. The chain carries TRBV10-3 and TRBJ2-4, with 11 bases matching TRBD2. Trimming cost V 3 bases and J 6 bases; bases outside gene matches: 7. This CDR3 contains 16 residues. Germline loops: CDR1 ENHRY, CDR2 SYGVKD.

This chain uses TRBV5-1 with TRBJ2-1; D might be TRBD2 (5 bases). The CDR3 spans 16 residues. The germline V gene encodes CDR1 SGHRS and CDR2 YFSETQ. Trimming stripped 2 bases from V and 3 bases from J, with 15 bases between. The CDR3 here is CASSFLASAVYNEQFF. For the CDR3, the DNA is TGCGCCAGCAGCTTCCTAGCCTCAGCGGTCTACAATGAGCAGTTCTTC.

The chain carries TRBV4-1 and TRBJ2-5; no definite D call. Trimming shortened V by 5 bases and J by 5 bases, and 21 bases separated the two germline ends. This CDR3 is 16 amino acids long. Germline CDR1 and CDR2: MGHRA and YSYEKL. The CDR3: CASSASRLPLEETQYF. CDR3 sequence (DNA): TGCGCCAGCAGCGCTTCCCGACTTCCCTTGGAGGAGACCCAGTACTTC.

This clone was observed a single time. CDR3 sequence reads: CASSISKGYGYTF. The CDR3, as DNA: TGTGCCAGTAGTATATCGAAGGGGTATGGCTACACCTTC. This sequence joins TRBV19 and TRBJ1-2, with D possibly matching TRBD1 (5 bases). Germline V lookup: CDR1 LNHDA, CDR2 SQIVND (reference sequence). V lost 2 bases to trimming and J lost 5 bases, with 9 bases between them. This CDR3 region has 13 residues.

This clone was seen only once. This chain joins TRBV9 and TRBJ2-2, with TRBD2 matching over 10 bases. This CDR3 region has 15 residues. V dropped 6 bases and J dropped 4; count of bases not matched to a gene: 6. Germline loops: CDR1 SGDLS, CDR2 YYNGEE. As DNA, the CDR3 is TGTGCCAGCAAAAGCGGGGGGGCCGGCACCGGGGAGCTGTTTTTT. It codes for CASKSGGAGTGELFF.

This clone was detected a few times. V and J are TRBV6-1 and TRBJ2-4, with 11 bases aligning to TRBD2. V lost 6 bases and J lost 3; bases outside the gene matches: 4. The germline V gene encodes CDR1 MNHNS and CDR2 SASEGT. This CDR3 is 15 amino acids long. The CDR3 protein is CASSATSGVKNIQYF. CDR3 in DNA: TGTGCCAGCAGCGCGACTAGCGGGGTCAAAAACATTCAGTACTTC.

The CDR3 DNA follows: TGTGCCAGCAGTGCATCGGGACAGGGCCCCTCTGGGGCCAACGTCCTGACTTTC. This gives the protein CASSASGQGPSGANVLTF. The J gene is TRBJ2-6, the V gene TRBV2, with 9 bases matching TRBD1. V lost 4 bases and J lost 0; bases outside the gene matches: 7. The CDR3 extends over 18 amino acids. Per the germline V gene, CDR1 is SNHLY and CDR2 is FYNNEI.

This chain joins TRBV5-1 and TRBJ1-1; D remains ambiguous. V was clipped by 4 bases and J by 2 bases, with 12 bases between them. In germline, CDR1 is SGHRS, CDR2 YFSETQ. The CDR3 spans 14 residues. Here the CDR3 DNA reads TGCGCCAGCAGCGCCGCAGTAGCCAACACTGAAGCTTTCTTT. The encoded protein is CASSAAVANTEAFF.

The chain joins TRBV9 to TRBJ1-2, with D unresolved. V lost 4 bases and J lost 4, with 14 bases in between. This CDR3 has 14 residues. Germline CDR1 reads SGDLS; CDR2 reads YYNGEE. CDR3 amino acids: CASSPREASYGYTF. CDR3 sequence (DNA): TGTGCCAGCAGCCCGCGGGAGGCGAGCTATGGCTACACCTTC.

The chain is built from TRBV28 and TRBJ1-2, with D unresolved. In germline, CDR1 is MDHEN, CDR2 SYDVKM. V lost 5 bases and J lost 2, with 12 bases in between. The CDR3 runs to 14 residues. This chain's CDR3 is CASSPPGGNYGYTF. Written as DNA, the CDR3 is TGTGCCAGCAGTCCCCCGGGAGGAAACTATGGCTACACCTTC.

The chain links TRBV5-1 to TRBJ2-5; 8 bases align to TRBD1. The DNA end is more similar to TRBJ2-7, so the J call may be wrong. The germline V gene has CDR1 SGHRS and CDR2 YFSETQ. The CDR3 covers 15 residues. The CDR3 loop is CASSTLGQGRGEQYF. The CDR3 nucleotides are TGCGCCAGCAGCACACTCGGACAGGGTCGAGGCGAGCAGTACTTC.

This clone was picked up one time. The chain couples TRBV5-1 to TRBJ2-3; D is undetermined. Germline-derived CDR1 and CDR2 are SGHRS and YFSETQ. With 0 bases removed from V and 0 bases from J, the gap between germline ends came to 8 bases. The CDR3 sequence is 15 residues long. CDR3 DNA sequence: TGCGCCAGCAGCTTGGCTAGGCCTAGCACAGATACGCAGTATTTT. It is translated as CASSLARPSTDTQYF. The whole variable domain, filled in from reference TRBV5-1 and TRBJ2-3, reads KAGVTQTPRYLIKTRGQQVTLSCSPISGHRSVSWYQQTPGQGLQFLFEYFSETQRNKGNFPGRFSGRQFSNSRSEMNVSTLELGDSALYLCASSLARPSTDTQYFGPGTRLTVL.

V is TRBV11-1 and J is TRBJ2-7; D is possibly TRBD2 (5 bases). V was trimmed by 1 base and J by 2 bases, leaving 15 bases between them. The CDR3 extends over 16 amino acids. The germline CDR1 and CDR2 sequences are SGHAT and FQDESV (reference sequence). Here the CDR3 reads CASSLGRAAGTYEQYF. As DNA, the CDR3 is TGTGCCAGCAGCTTAGGAAGAGCGGCCGGGACCTACGAGCAGTACTTC.

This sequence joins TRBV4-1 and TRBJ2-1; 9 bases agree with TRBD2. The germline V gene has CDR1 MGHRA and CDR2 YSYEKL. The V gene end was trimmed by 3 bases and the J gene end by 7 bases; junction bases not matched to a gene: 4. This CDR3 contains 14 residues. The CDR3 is CASSHRGLANEQFF. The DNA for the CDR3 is TGCGCCAGCAGCCACCGAGGACTAGCGAATGAGCAGTTCTTC.

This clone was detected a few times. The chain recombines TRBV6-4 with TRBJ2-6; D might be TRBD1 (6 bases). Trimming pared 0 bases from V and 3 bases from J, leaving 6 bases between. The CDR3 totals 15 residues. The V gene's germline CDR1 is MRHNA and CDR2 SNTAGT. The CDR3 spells CASSDSTGGANVLTF. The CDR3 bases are TGTGCCAGCAGTGACTCGACAGGTGGGGCCAACGTCCTGACTTTC.

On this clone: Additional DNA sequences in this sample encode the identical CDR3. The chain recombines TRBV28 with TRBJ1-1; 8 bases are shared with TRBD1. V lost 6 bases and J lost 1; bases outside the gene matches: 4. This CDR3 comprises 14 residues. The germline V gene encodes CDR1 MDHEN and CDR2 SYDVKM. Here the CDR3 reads CASSLRGRNTEAFF. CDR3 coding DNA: TGTGCCAGCAGCCTCAGGGGGCGGAACACTGAAGCTTTCTTT.

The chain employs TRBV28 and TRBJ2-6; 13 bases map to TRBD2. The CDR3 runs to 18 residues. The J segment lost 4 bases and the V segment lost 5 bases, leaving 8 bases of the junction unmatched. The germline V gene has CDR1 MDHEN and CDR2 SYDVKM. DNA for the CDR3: TGTGCCAGCAGTGTCCCGGGACTAGCGGGATCCGGGGCCAACGTCCTGACTTTC. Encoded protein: CASSVPGLAGSGANVLTF.

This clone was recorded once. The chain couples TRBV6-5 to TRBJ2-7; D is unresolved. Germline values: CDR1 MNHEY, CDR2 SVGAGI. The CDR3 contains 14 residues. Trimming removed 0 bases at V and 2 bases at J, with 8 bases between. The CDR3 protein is CASSYSSRPYEQYF. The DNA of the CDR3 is TGTGCCAGCAGTTACTCTAGCAGACCCTACGAGCAGTACTTC.

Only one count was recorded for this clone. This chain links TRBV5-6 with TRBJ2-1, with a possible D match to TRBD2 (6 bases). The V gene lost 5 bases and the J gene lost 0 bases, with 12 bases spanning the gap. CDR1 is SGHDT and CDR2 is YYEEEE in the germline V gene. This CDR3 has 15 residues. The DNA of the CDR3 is TGTGCCAGCAGAGCCGGGAGAGGCTCCTACAATGAGCAGTTCTTC. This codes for CASRAGRGSYNEQFF.

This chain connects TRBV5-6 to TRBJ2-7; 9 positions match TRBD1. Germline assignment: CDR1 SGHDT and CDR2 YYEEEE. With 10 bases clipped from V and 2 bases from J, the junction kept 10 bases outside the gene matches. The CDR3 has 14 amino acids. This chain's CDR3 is CAPEETGGPYEQYF. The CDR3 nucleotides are TGTGCCCCCGAGGAGACAGGGGGACCCTACGAGCAGTACTTC.